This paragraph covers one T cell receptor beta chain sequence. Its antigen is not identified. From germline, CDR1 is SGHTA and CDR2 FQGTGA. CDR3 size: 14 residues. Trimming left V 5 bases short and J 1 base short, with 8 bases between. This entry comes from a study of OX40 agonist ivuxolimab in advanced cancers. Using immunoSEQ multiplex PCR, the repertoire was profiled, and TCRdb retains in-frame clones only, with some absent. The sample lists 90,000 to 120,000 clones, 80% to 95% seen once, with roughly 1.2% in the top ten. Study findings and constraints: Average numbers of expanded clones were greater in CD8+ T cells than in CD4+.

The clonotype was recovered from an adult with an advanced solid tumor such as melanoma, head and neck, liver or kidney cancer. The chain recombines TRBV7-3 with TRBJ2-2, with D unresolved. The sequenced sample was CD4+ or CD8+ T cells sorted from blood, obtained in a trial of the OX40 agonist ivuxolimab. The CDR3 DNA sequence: TGTGCCAGCAGCCTGACAAGGAACACCGGGGAGCTGTTTTTT. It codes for CASSLTRNTGELFF.